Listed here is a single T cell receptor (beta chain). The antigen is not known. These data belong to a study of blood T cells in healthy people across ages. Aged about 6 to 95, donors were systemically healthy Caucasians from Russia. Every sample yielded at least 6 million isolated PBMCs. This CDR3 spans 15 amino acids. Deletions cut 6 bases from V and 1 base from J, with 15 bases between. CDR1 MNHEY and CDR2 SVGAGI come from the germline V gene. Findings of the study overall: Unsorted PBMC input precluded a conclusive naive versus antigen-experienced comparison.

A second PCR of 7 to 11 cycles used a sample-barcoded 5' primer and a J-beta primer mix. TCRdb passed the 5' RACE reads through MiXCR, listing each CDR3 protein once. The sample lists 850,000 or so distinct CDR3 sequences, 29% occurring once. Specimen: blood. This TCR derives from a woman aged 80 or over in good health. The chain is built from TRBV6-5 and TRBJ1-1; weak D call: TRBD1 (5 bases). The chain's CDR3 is CASSPGSQRNTEAFF. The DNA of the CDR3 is TGTGCCAGCAGCCCAGGGTCGCAGAGGAACACTGAAGCTTTCTTT.